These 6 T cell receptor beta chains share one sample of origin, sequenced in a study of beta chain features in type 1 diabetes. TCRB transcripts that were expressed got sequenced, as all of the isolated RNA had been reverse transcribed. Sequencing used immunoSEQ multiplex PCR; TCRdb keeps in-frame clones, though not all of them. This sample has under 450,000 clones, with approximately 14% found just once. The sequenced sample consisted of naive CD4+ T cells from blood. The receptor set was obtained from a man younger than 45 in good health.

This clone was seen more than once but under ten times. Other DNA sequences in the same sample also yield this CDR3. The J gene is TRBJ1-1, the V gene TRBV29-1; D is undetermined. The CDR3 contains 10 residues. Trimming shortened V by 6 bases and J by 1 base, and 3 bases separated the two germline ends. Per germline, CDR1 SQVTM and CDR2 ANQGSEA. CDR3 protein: CSVENTEAFF. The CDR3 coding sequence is TGCAGCGTCGAGAACACTGAAGCTTTCTTT.

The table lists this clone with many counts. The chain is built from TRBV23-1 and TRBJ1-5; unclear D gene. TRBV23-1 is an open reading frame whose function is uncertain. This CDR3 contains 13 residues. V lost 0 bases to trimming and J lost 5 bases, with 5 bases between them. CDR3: CASSQSQDQPQHF. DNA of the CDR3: TGCGCCAGCAGTCAATCTCAGGATCAGCCCCAGCATTTT.

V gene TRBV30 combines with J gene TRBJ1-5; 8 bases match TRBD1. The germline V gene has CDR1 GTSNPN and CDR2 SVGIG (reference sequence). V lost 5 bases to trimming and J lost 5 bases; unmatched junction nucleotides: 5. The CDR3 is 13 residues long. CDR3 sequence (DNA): TGTGCCTGGTCTGACAGGGGATATCAGCCCCAGCATTTT. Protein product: CAWSDRGYQPQHF.

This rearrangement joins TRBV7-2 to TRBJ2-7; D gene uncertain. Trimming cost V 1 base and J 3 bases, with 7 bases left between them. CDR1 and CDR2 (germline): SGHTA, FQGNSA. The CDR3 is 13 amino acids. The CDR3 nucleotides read TGTGCCAGCAGCTTAGTAAGCCGCTACGAGCAGTACTTC. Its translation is CASSLVSRYEQYF.

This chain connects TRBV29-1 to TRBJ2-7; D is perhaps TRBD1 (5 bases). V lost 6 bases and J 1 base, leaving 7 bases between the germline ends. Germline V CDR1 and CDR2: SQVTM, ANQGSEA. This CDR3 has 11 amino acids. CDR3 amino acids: CSVGESYEQYF. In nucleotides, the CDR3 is TGCAGCGTAGGGGAATCCTACGAGCAGTACTTC.

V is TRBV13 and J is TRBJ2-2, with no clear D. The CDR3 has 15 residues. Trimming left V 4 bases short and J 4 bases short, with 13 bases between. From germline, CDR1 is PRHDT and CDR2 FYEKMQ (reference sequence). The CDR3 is CASSSWSPATGELFF. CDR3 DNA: TGTGCCAGCAGCTCCTGGTCCCCTGCCACCGGGGAGCTGTTTTTT.